The 9 T cell receptor beta chains below all came from one sample that was sequenced in a study of CD8 T cells in Susac syndrome. With random hexamers, reverse transcription was performed on about 0.5 to 1 ug of RNA. Each CDR3 protein gets one entry after TCRdb re-called the immunoSEQ multiplex PCR reads with MiXCR. The sample gives under 200,000 distinct CDR3 sequences, roughly 94% of which show up once; 0.12% is in the top ten. The source material was CD4+ T cells from PBMCs. These receptors were taken from a human donor with Susac syndrome.

CDR3 region: CASSDLRGSGYTF. The CDR3 DNA is TGCGCCAGCAGCGATCTCAGGGGTTCTGGCTACACCTTC. V is TRBV5-1 and J is TRBJ1-2; tentative D call: TRBD1 (6 bases). The CDR3 has 13 residues. Germline CDR1 SGHRS, CDR2 YFSETQ. The V end was cut by 4 bases, the J end by 7 bases, with 14 bases between.

The rearrangement links TRBV5-1 to TRBJ1-6, with D possibly TRBD1 on 5 matching bases. This CDR3 has 14 amino acids. V was pared by 5 bases and J by 5 bases, with 11 bases between. Germline V gene sequence: CDR1 SGHRS, CDR2 YFSETQ. CDR3 region: CASRMGPDNSPLHF. CDR3 in DNA: TGCGCCAGCAGAATGGGACCTGATAATTCACCCCTCCACTTT.

The chain joins TRBV25-1 to TRBJ2-5, with D tentatively TRBD1 (6 bases). The germline CDR1 and CDR2 sequences are MGHDK and SYGVNS. V lost 2 bases and J 5 bases, leaving 9 bases between the germline ends. This CDR3 has 13 residues. This CDR3 is CASSEGQRETQYF. In DNA form, the CDR3 reads TGTGCCAGCAGTGAAGGACAGAGGGAGACCCAGTACTTC.

The chain has TRBV6-2 or TRBV6-3 and TRBJ2-1; 11 bases map to TRBD2. The CDR3 loop spans 16 amino acids. CDR1 and CDR2 from the germline V gene are MNHEY and SVGEGT. The V and J ends lost 5 bases and 3 bases, in that order; junction bases with no gene match: 6. The CDR3 DNA follows: TGTGCCAGCAGTCACGGGACTAGCGGACTCTACAATGAGCAGTTCTTC. Translated: CASSHGTSGLYNEQFF.

The chain joins TRBV29-1 to TRBJ1-1; tentative D call: TRBD1 (5 bases). The CDR3 totals 15 residues. CDR1 is SQVTM, CDR2 ANQGSEA, per germline. Between the trimmed V and J ends, which lost 5 bases and 0 bases, there was a span of 16 bases. The CDR3 region has the DNA TGCAGCGTTCCTCCGAGACAGACCATGAACACTGAAGCTTTCTTT. Translating gives CSVPPRQTMNTEAFF.

This sequence joins TRBV4-2 and TRBJ2-2; the match to TRBD2 covers 8 bases. Germline CDR1 reads LGHNA; CDR2 reads YNFKEQ. V lost 10 bases, J lost 6 bases, and 13 bases stayed unmatched. The CDR3 consists of 15 residues. CDR3 nucleotide sequence: TGTGCCACCCGGTGGGGTAGCGGGGATGCCGGGGAGCTGTTTTTT. Its translation is CATRWGSGDAGELFF.

This chain joins TRBV15 and TRBJ1-4; weak D call: TRBD1 (5 bases). Per germline, CDR1 LNHNV and CDR2 YYDKDF (reference sequence). This CDR3 contains 14 residues. V was pared by 8 bases and J by 7 bases, with 17 bases between. The chain's CDR3 is CATGRDGPVEKLFF. The CDR3 DNA sequence: TGTGCCACCGGGAGGGACGGTCCGGTTGAAAAACTGTTTTTT. Supplemented by reference TRBV15 and TRBJ1-4, the full variable domain reads DAMVIQNPRYQVTQFGKPVTLSCSQTLNHNVMYWYQQKSSQAPKLLFHYYDKDFNNEADTPDNFQSRRPNTSFCFLDIRSPGLGDTAMYLCATGRDGPVEKLFFGSGTQLSVL.

The rearrangement links TRBV30 to TRBJ1-1, with TRBD1 identical over 7 bases. J gave up 8 bases and V 2 bases, and 5 bases lay outside the gene matches. The CDR3 sequence is 12 residues long. The germline gives CDR1 GTSNPN, CDR2 SVGIG (reference sequence). CDR3: CAWSRQGREAFF. CDR3 coding DNA: TGTGCCTGGAGTCGACAGGGCAGAGAAGCTTTCTTT.

The chain links TRBV19 to TRBJ1-6, with D unclear. V dropped 5 bases and J dropped 11 bases, with 10 bases sitting between them. Germline CDR1 is LNHDA and CDR2 is SQIVND (reference sequence). The CDR3 has 12 amino acids. The CDR3 sequence: CASSPRGAPLHF. In nucleotides, the CDR3 is TGTGCCAGTAGTCCCCGGGGAGCACCCCTCCACTTT.